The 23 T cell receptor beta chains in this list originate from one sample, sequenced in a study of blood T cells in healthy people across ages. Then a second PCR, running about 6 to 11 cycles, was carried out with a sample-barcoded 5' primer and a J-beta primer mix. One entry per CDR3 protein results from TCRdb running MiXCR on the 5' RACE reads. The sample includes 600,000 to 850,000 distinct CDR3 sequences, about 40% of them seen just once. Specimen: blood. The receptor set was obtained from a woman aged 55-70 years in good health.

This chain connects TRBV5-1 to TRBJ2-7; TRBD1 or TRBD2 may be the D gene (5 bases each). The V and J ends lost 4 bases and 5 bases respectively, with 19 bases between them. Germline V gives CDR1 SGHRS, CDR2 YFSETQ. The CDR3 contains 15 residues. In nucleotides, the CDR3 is TGCGCCAGCAGCACCCGAGGGCAGGGAAGGGACGAGCAGTACTTC. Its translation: CASSTRGQGRDEQYF.

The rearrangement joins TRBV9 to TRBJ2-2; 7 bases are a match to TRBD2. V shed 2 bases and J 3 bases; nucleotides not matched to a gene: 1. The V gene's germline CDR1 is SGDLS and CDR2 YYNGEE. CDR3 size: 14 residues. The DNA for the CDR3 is TGTGCCAGCAGCGTGGGGGGGTACACCGGGGAGCTGTTTTTT. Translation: CASSVGGYTGELFF.

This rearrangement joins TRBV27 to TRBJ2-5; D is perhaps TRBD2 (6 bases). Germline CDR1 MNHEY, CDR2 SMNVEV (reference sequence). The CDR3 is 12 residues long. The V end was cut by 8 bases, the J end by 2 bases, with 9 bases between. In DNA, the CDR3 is TGTGCCAGCGGACTAACTCAAGAGACCCAGTACTTC. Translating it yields CASGLTQETQYF.

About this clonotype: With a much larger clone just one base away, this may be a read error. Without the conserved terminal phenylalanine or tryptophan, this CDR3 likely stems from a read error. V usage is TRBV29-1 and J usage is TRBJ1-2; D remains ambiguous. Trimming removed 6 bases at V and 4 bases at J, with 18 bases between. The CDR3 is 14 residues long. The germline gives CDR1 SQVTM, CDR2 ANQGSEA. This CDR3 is CSVEHEGSAYGYTS. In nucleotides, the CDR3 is TGCAGCGTCGAACACGAAGGGTCCGCCTATGGCTACACCTCC.

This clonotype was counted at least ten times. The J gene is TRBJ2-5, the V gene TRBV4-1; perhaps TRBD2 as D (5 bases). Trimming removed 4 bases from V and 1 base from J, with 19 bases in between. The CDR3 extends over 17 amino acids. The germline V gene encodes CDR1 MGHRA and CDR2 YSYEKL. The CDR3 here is CASSRSIFGTSQETQYF. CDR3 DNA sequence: TGCGCCAGCAGCCGAAGCATATTTGGTACTAGCCAAGAGACCCAGTACTTC.

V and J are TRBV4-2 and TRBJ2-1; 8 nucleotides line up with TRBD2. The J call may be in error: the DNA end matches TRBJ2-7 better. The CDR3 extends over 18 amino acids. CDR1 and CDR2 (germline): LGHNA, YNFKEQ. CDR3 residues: CASSQVVASGSTYNEQYF. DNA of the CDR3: TGTGCCAGCAGCCAAGTGGTGGCTAGCGGGTCAACCTACAATGAGCAGTACTTC.

CDR3 DNA: TGCAGCGTTGAACAGGATAGCGCCAACACTGAAGCTTTCTTT. It codes for CSVEQDSANTEAFF. The chain joins TRBV29-1 to TRBJ1-1, with unresolved D. Germline CDR1 reads SQVTM; CDR2 reads ANQGSEA. The CDR3 loop spans 14 amino acids. Trimming left V 2 bases short and J 2 bases short, with 12 bases between. Full variable domain (outside the CDR3, taken from reference TRBV29-1 and TRBJ1-1): SAVISQKPSRDICQRGTSLTIQCQVDSQVTMMFWYRQQPGQSLTLIATANQGSEATYESGFVIDKFPISRPNLTFSTLTVSNMSPEDSSIYLCSVEQDSANTEAFFGQGTRLTVV.

The CDR3 bases are TGCAGCTTGTTGACAGGGGCGTCGGATTACAATGAGCAGTTCTTC. Amino acids: CSLLTGASDYNEQFF. The rearrangement links TRBV29-1 to TRBJ2-1, with 8 bases lining up with TRBD1. J gave up 4 bases and V 8 bases, and 13 bases lay outside the gene matches. Germline V gives CDR1 SQVTM, CDR2 ANQGSEA. This CDR3 is 15 amino acids long.

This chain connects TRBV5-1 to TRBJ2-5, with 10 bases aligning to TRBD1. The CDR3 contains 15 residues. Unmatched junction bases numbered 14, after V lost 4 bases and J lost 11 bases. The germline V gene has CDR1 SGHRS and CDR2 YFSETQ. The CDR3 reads CASSDDRGQFNEQYF. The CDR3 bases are TGCGCCAGCAGCGACGACAGGGGGCAGTTCAATGAGCAGTACTTC.

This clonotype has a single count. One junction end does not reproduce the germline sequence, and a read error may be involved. The CDR3 region has the DNA TGTGCCAGCAGTCCACGTGGTAGCGGGAGTTACAAGGAGCAGTTCTTC. Amino acid sequence: CASSPRGSGSYKEQFF. The V call is TRBV2, the J call TRBJ2-1; 9 bases map to TRBD2. Germline V gene sequence: CDR1 SNHLY, CDR2 FYNNEI. The CDR3 length is 16 residues.

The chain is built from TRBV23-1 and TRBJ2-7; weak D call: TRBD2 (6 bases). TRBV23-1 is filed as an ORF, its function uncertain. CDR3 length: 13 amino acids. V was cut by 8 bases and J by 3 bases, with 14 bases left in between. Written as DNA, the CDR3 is TGCGCCAGCGGGCGGGGCAGCTACTACGAGCAGTACTTC. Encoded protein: CASGRGSYYEQYF.

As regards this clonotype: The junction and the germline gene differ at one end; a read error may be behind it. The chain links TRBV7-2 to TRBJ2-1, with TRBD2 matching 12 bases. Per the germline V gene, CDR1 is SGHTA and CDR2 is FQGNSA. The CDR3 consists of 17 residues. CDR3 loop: CAGSLALGLAGLNEQFF. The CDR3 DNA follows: TGTGCCGGCAGCTTAGCTTTGGGACTAGCGGGTCTCAATGAGCAGTTCTTC.

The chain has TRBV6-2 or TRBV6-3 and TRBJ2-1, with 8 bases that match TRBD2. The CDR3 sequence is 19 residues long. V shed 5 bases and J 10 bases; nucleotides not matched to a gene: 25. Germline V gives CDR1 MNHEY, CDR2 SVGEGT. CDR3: CASSRPTFSSGSRTGEQFF. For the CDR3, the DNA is TGTGCCAGCAGTCGTCCGACTTTTTCTAGCGGGTCTCGCACTGGGGAGCAGTTCTTC.

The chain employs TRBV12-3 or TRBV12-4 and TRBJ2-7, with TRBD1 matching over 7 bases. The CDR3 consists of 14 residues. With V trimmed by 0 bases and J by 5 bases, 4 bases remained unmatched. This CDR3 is CASSLARGSDEQYF. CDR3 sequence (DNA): TGTGCCAGCAGTTTAGCCAGGGGGTCTGACGAGCAGTACTTC.

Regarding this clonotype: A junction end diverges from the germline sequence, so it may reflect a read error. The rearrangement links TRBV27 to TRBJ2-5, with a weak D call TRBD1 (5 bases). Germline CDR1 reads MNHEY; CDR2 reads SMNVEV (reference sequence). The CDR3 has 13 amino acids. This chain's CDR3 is CASSPREGRAQYF. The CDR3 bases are TGTGCCAGCAGTCCCAGGGAAGGTAGGGCCCAGTACTTT.

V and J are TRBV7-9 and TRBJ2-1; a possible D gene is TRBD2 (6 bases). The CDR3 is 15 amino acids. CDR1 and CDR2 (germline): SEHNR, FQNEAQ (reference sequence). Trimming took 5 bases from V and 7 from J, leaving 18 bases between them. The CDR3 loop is CASSPWRGRENEQFF. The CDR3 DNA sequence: TGTGCCAGCAGCCCCTGGAGGGGTCGGGAGAATGAGCAGTTCTTC. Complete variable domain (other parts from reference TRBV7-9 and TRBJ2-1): DTGVSQNPRHKITKRGQNVTFRCDPISEHNRLYWYRQTLGQGPEFLTYFQNEAQLEKSRLLSDRFSAERPKGSFSTLEIQRTEQGDSAMYLCASSPWRGRENEQFFGPGTRLTVL.

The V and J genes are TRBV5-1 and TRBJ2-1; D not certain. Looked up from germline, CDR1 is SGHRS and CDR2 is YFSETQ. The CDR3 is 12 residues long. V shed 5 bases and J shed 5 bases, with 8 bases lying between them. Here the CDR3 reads CASRTTNNEQFF. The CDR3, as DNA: TGCGCCAGCAGGACAACCAACAATGAGCAGTTCTTC. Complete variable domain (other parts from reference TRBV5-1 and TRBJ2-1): KAGVTQTPRYLIKTRGQQVTLSCSPISGHRSVSWYQQTPGQGLQFLFEYFSETQRNKGNFPGRFSGRQFSNSRSEMNVSTLELGDSALYLCASRTTNNEQFFGPGTRLTVL.

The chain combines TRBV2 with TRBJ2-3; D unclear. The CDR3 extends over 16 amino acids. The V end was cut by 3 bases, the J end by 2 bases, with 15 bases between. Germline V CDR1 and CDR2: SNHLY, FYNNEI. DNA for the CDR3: TGTGCCAGCAGTGACGGGCAGCTTCTTTCCACAGATACGCAGTATTTT. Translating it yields CASSDGQLLSTDTQYF. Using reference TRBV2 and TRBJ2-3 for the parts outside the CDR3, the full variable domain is EPEVTQTPSHQVTQMGQEVILRCVPISNHLYFYWYRQILGQKVEFLVSFYNNEISEKSEIFDDQFSVERPDGSNFTLKIRSTKLEDSAMYFCASSDGQLLSTDTQYFGPGTRLTVL.

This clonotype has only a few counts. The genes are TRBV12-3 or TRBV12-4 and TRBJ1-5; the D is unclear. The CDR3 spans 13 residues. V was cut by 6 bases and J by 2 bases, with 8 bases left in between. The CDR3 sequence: CASRVGGNQPQHF. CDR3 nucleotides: TGTGCCAGCAGGGTTGGGGGCAATCAGCCCCAGCATTTT.

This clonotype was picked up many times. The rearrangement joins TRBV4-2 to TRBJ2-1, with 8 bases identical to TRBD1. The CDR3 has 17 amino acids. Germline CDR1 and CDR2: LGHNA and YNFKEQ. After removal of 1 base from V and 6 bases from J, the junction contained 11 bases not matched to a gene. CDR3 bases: TGTGCCAGCAGCCAAGGAGATTCCCGACAGGGGCCCAATGAGCAGTTCTTC. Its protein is CASSQGDSRQGPNEQFF.

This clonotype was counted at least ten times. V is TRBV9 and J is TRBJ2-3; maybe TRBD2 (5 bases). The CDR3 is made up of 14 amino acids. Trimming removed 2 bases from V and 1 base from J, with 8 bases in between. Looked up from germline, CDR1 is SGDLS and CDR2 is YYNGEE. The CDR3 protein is CASSVLAGTDTQYF. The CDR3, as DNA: TGTGCCAGCAGCGTTCTAGCAGGCACAGATACGCAGTATTTT.

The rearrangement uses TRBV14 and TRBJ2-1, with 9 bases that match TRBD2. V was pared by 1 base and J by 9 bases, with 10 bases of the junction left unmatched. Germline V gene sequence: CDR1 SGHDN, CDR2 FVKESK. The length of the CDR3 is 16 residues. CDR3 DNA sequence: TGTGCCAGCAGCCAAGTAGGGGCTAGCGGGATCGGTGAGCAGTTCTTC. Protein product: CASSQVGASGIGEQFF.

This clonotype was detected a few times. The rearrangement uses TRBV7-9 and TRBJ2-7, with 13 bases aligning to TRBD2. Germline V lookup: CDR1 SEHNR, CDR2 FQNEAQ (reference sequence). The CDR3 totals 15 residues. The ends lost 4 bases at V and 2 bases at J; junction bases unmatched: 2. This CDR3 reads CASSYGTSGTYEQYF. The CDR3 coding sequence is TGTGCCAGCAGCTACGGGACTAGCGGGACCTACGAGCAGTACTTC. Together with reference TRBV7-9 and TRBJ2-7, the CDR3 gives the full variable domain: DTGVSQNPRHKITKRGQNVTFRCDPISEHNRLYWYRQTLGQGPEFLTYFQNEAQLEKSRLLSDRFSAERPKGSFSTLEIQRTEQGDSAMYLCASSYGTSGTYEQYFGPGTRLTVT.